This T cell receptor beta chain was captured by sequencing in a study of T cell clusters in autoimmune cytopenias. About the research overall: A median age of 59 years and mean of around 51 years characterized healthy donor controls.

Study findings and constraints: The cluster-lack signature was not seen for secondary cytopenia versus chronic lymphocytic leukemia. The T cell clusters came from computational analysis alone and lack functional validation.

TRB amplification used approximately 250 ng of peripheral blood genomic DNA. Germline CDR1 and CDR2: LNHNV and YYDKDF (reference sequence). The CDR3 has 15 residues. TRB rearrangements were amplified by touch-down multiplex PCR with mixed TRB-A/B primers. TCRdb re-analyzed the multiplex PCR reads; it lists each CDR3 protein once, without DNA. This sample lists 6,000 to 8,000 distinct CDR3 sequences; its ten largest clones have 60% to 75%. This clonotype shows up as medium-sized by frequency. What it recognizes is unknown. The sample was also linked to a second study, of T cell repertoires in aging, cancer and after chemotherapy. That work adds: Healthy donors lost TCR diversity with age mainly through richness, cancer patients through richness and evenness.

V and J are TRBV15 and TRBJ2-5; TCRdb's D call of TRBD2 is untestable without DNA. Sample: peripheral blood. This TCR came from a human donor in good health. The CDR3 sequence: CATSRGRGPGETQYF.